This section outlines one TCR beta chain sequence together with its context. In the original workflow: Amplifying reference gene primers gave estimates of nucleated cell counts. Clones were read by immunoSEQ multiplex PCR, and TCRdb kept only the in-frame ones, dropping some. V, J and clone size are those of that table, while D and trimming were read from the DNA. Of approximately 120,000 clones in the sample, 70% to 90% were seen once. CDR3 size: 16 residues. Germline assignment: CDR1 MDHEN and CDR2 SYDVKM. Trimming removed 6 bases at V and 2 bases at J, with 17 bases between. This record comes from a study of blood T cell repertoires in COVID-19. Turning to the study itself: Material from acute and convalescent COVID-19 was sourced from the United States, Italy and Spain. Sources were T cells, B-cell-depleted T cells, or PBMCs; the material itself was cDNA or gDNA.

The sequencing input was peripheral blood. This sequence was found in a woman aged 55-75 years with acute or convalescent COVID-19. V gene TRBV28 combines with J gene TRBJ1-3, with D possibly being TRBD1 (6 bases). The CDR3 bases are TGTGCCAGCAGCCCCCAACTACAGGGTGCTGGAAACACCATATATTTT. Translation gives CASSPQLQGAGNTIYF.